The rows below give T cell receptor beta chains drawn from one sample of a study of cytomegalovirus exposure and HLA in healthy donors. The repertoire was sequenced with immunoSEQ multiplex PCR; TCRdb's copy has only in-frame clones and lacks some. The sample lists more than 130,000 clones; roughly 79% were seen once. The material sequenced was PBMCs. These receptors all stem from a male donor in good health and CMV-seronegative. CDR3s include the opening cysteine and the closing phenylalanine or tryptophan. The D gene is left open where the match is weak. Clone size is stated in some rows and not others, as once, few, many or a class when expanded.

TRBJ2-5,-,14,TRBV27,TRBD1,CASSYSRQGGTQYF,TGTGCCAGCAGTTACTCCAGACAGGGGGGGACCCAGTACTTC
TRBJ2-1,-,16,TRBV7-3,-,CASSSASQGWYNEQFF,TGTGCCAGCAGCTCCGCGTCCCAGGGATGGTACAATGAGCAGTTCTTC
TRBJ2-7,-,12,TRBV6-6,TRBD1,CASSDRGYEQYF,TGTGCCAGCAGCGACAGGGGATACGAGCAGTACTTC
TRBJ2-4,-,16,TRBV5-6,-,CASSLASQGTWNIQYF,TGTGCCAGCAGCTTGGCGTCTCAGGGGACCTGGAACATTCAGTACTTC
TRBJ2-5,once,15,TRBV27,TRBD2,CASSSDLAGLETQYF,TGTGCCAGCAGTTCAGACCTAGCGGGGTTGGAGACCCAGTACTTC
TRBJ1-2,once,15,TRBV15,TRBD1,CATSRDRQGASGYTF,TGTGCCACCAGCAGAGATCGACAGGGGGCCTCTGGCTACACCTTC
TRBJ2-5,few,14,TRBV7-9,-,CASSPLGGQETQYF,TGTGCCAGCAGCCCCTTAGGGGGTCAAGAGACCCAGTACTTC
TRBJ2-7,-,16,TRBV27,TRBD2,CASSLTGSGGSVEQYF,TGTGCCAGCAGTTTAACCGGTTCGGGGGGGTCTGTCGAGCAGTACTTC
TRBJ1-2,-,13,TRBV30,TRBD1,CAWTGTGGDGYTF,TGTGCCTGGACCGGGACAGGGGGTGATGGCTACACCTTC
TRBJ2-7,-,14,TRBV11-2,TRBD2,CASSLVGGDYEQYF,TGTGCCAGCAGCTTAGTCGGGGGGGACTACGAGCAGTACTTC
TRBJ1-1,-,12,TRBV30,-,CAWSVQFTEAFF,TGTGCCTGGAGTGTACAATTCACTGAAGCTTTCTTT
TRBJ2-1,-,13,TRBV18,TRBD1,CASSPHDRGEQFF,TGTGCCAGCTCACCACATGACAGGGGTGAGCAGTTCTTC
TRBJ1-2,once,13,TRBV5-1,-,CASSLGQTYGYTF,TGCGCCAGCAGCTTGGGACAGACCTATGGCTACACCTTC
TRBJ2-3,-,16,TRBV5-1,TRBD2,CASSLPGLASTDTQYF,TGCGCCAGCAGCTTACCGGGACTAGCGAGCACAGATACGCAGTATTTT
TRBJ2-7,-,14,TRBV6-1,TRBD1,CASTLGQDTYEQYF,TGTGCCAGCACTTTAGGACAGGACACCTACGAGCAGTACTTC
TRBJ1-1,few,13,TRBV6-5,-,CASSYGGYTEAFF,TGTGCCAGCAGTTACGGGGGGTACACTGAAGCTTTCTTT
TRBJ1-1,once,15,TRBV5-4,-,CASRPWGQMNTEAFF,TGTGCCAGCCGACCGTGGGGACAAATGAACACTGAAGCTTTCTTT
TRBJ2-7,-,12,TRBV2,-,CASRTGFPEQYF,TGTGCCAGCAGAACAGGGTTTCCCGAGCAGTACTTC
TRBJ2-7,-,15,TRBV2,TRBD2,CASSGNSGEVYEQYF,TGTGCCAGCAGTGGGAATAGCGGGGAGGTTTACGAGCAGTACTTC
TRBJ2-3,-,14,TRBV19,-,CASSRGGFTDTQYF,TGTGCCAGTAGCCGAGGAGGGTTCACAGATACGCAGTATTTT
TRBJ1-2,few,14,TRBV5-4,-,CASSQNRDVYGYTF,TGTGCCAGCAGCCAAAACAGGGACGTCTATGGCTACACCTTC
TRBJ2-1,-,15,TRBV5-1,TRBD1,CASSPRGQGGNEQFF,TGCGCCAGCAGCCCCCGGGGACAGGGGGGCAATGAGCAGTTCTTC
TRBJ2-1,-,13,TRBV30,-,CAWSVFQYNEQFF,TGTGCCTGGAGTGTATTTCAGTACAATGAGCAGTTCTTC
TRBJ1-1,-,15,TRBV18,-,CASSTDTDWDTEAFF,TGTGCCAGCTCGACGGACACGGATTGGGACACTGAAGCTTTCTTT
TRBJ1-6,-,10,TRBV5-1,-,CASEASPLHF,TGCGCCAGCGAGGCGTCACCCCTCCACTTT
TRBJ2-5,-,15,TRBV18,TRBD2,CASSSGLAGAETQYF,TGTGCCAGCTCATCGGGACTAGCGGGAGCAGAGACCCAGTACTTC
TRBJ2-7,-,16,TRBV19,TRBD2,CACSSPLAGPSYEQYF,TGTGCCTGTAGTTCACCCTTAGCGGGTCCCTCCTACGAGCAGTACTTC
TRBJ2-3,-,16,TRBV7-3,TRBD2,CASSLNSGGGPYTQYF,TGTGCCAGCAGCCTAAACAGTGGGGGAGGGCCTTATACGCAGTATTTT
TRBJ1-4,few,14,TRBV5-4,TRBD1,CASSTTGSGEKLFF,TGTGCCAGCAGCACGACAGGGTCGGGAGAAAAACTGTTTTTT
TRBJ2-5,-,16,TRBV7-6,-,CASSFTPAGAQETQYF,TGTGCCAGCAGCTTTACCCCAGCGGGCGCCCAAGAGACCCAGTACTTC
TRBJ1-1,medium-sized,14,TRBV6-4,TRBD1,CASSDREGTAGAFF,TGTGCCAGCAGTGACCGGGAGGGGACAGCTGGGGCTTTCTTT
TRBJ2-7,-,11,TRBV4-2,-,CASSQDGEQYF,TGTGCCAGCAGCCAAGACGGCGAGCAGTACTTC
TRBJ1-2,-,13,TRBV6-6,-,CASSYGQKDGYTF,TGTGCCAGCAGTTACGGACAGAAGGATGGCTACACCTTC
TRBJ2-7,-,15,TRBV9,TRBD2,CASSAGAGGPYEQYF,TGTGCCAGCAGCGCTGGAGCGGGAGGGCCCTACGAGCAGTACTTC
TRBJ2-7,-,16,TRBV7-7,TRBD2,CASSPDLSGRAYEQYF,TGTGCTAGCAGCCCGGACCTTAGCGGGAGGGCCTACGAGCAGTACTTC
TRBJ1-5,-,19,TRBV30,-,CAWSVRGNPVDGSNQPQHF,TGTGCCTGGAGTGTAAGAGGGAACCCCGTGGACGGCAGCAATCAGCCCCAGCATTTT
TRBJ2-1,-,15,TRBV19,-,CASSPGHSSYNEQFF,TGTGCCAGTAGCCCGGGACACTCCTCCTACAATGAGCAGTTCTTC
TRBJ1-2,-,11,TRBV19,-,CASSIRYGYTF,TGTGCCAGTAGTATTCGGTATGGCTACACCTTC
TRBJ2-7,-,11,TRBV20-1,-,CSAPDNYEQYF,TGCAGTGCCCCGGACAATTACGAGCAGTACTTC
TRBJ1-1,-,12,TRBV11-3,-,CASSQGYTEAFF,TGTGCCAGCAGCCAGGGGTACACTGAAGCTTTCTTT
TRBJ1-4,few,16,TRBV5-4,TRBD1,CASSTGNRGPNEKLFF,TGTGCCAGCAGCACGGGTAACAGGGGGCCCAATGAAAAACTGTTTTTT
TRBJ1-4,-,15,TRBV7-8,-,CASSPRAGRDEKLFF,TGTGCCAGCAGCCCTCGGGCAGGCAGGGATGAAAAACTGTTTTTT
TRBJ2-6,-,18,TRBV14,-,CASSEARGAISGANVLTF,TGTGCCAGCAGCGAAGCCAGGGGGGCCATCTCTGGGGCCAACGTCCTGACTTTC
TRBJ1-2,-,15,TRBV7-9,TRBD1,CASSPRQGAARGYTF,TGTGCCAGCAGCCCCCGACAGGGGGCAGCGAGGGGCTACACCTTC
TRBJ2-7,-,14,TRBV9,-,CASSPGGDLLEQYF,TGTGCCAGCAGCCCGGGGGGCGATCTCCTCGAGCAGTACTTC
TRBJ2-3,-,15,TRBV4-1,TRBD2,CASSLGLASADTQYF,TGCGCCAGCAGCCTGGGACTAGCCTCCGCAGATACGCAGTATTTT
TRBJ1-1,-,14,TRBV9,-,CASSVARENTEAFF,TGTGCCAGCAGCGTAGCTCGAGAAAACACTGAAGCTTTCTTT
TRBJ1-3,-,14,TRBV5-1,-,CASSLEALGDTIYF,TGCGCCAGCAGCTTGGAGGCCTTAGGGGACACCATATATTTT
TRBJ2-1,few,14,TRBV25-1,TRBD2,CASRGLAGHNEQFF,TGTGCCAGCAGGGGACTAGCGGGACACAATGAGCAGTTCTTC